This T cell receptor beta chain was sequenced in a study of shared clonotypes between healthy human individuals. The naive CD8 population came from CD45RO-negative cells selected for CCR7, without terminally differentiated effector memory CD45RA+ cells. Per germline, CDR1 SGDLS and CDR2 YYNGEE. The V end was cut by 2 bases, the J end by 2 bases, with 6 bases between. The CDR3 sequence is 13 residues long. Produced via immunoSEQ multiplex PCR; TCRdb's table is partial and in-frame only. The sample lists under 1 million clones; almost 95% were seen once. This sequence was found in a man between 25 and 39 years old in good health. Material for sequencing was naive CD8+ T cells sorted from blood. The chain links TRBV9 to TRBJ2-3; D ambiguous. The CDR3 DNA reads TGTGCCAGCAGCGTCTTCTTCACAGATACGCAGTATTTT. This gives the protein CASSVFFTDTQYF.